What follows is one T cell receptor (beta chain) and its context. Its antigen is still unknown. This sample stems from a study of cytomegalovirus exposure and HLA in healthy donors. As for the study in general: 81% of more than 300 genotyped donors fell in the Caucasian-associated ancestry cluster.

Germline CDR1 reads MGHDK; CDR2 reads SYGVNS. Germline trimming cut 7 bases from V and 5 bases from J; bases unmatched to any gene: 11. The CDR3 has 16 residues. PCR amplification relied on 60 Vbeta primers (plus 13 Jbeta primers). Assay used: immunoSEQ multiplex PCR; TCRdb lists only in-frame clones, some missing. In the table there are 100,000 to 150,000 clones, less than 80% of which are singletons. General study findings and limits: Most likely, a cluster of highly shared sequence variants arose as a sequencing artifact. Several of the most significant clusters appeared, in a later analysis, to be linked to common viral pathogens. The CMV antigen specificity of a few CMV-associated chains was confirmed through in vitro analysis.

This clonotype was sampled from a man aged 25-40 years in good health and CMV-seronegative. Sample: PBMCs. The V and J genes are TRBV25-1 and TRBJ1-4; 9 bases map to TRBD1. This CDR3 is CASNNRAGTGNEKLFF. As DNA, the CDR3 is TGTGCCAGCAATAATCGCGCCGGGACAGGGAATGAAAAACTGTTTTTT.